The 13 T cell receptor beta chains below come from one sample, sequenced in a study of shared clonotypes between healthy human individuals. Assay used: immunoSEQ multiplex PCR; TCRdb lists only in-frame clones, some missing. The table has under 2,500,000 clones, under 97% seen once. The sequencing sample was made of naive CD4+ T cells sorted from blood. Specified subset: CD45RA+ positively selected. These receptors originate from a man younger than 35 in good health.

The chain uses TRBV19 and TRBJ2-7, with 9 bases lining up with TRBD1. V lost 10 bases, J lost 4 bases, and 8 bases stayed unmatched. The CDR3 extends over 13 amino acids. Germline assignment: CDR1 LNHDA and CDR2 SQIVND (reference sequence). The CDR3 DNA is TGTGCCACGAAGCGGGACAGGGAATACGAGCAGTACTTC. Amino acids: CATKRDREYEQYF.

V gene TRBV25-1 combines with J gene TRBJ2-7, with D perhaps TRBD2 (5 bases). V was shortened by 4 bases and J by 0 bases, with 10 bases between the two germline ends. Germline V lookup: CDR1 MGHDK, CDR2 SYGVNS. This CDR3 has 14 residues. The CDR3 loop reads CASSASGLSYEQYF. Written as DNA, the CDR3 is TGTGCCAGCAGTGCTTCCGGACTCTCCTACGAGCAGTACTTC.

The chain joins TRBV5-1 to TRBJ2-5; 9 bases fit TRBD1. The CDR3 extends over 14 amino acids. Losses at the gene ends were 4 bases for V and 3 bases for J; bases not matched to a gene: 4. Germline V gene data show CDR1 as SGHRS and CDR2 as YFSETQ. The CDR3 sequence is CASSQDRGEETQYF. The DNA for the CDR3 is TGCGCCAGCAGCCAGGACAGGGGTGAAGAGACCCAGTACTTC. The variable domain in full, completed from reference TRBV5-1 and TRBJ2-5, reads KAGVTQTPRYLIKTRGQQVTLSCSPISGHRSVSWYQQTPGQGLQFLFEYFSETQRNKGNFPGRFSGRQFSNSRSEMNVSTLELGDSALYLCASSQDRGEETQYFGPGTRLLVL.

CDR3 nucleotides: TGCGCCAGCAGCATAGCGGGCACAGCCTCCTACGAGCAGTACTTC. Protein: CASSIAGTASYEQYF. V usage is TRBV5-1 and J usage is TRBJ2-7, with 7 nucleotides matching TRBD2. Trimming removed 4 bases from V and 0 bases from J; junction bases left unmatched: 7. The CDR3 is 15 amino acids. Germline V CDR1 and CDR2: SGHRS, YFSETQ.

V usage is TRBV5-1 and J usage is TRBJ2-1; 9 nucleotides match TRBD2. In germline, CDR1 is SGHRS, CDR2 YFSETQ. CDR3 length: 15 residues. Trimming took 2 bases from V and 6 from J; bases not matched to a gene: 6. The DNA of the CDR3 is TGCGCCAGCAGCTTTACAGCGGGGGGTATCAATGAGCAGTTCTTC. It specifies CASSFTAGGINEQFF.

V gene TRBV10-3 combines with J gene TRBJ1-1, with D possibly TRBD1 on 5 matching bases. This CDR3 is 13 amino acids long. Per germline, CDR1 ENHRY and CDR2 SYGVKD. Trimming removed 4 bases at V and 7 bases at J, with 13 bases between. CDR3 sequence reads: CAISGLDSGEAFF. In nucleotides, the CDR3 is TGTGCCATCAGTGGACTCGACAGCGGTGAAGCTTTCTTT.

CDR3 protein: CASSTSGSKRGYEQYF. CDR3 nucleotides: TGCGCCAGCAGCACTAGCGGGTCCAAAAGGGGCTACGAGCAGTACTTC. This chain joins TRBV5-1 and TRBJ2-7; 9 nucleotides line up with TRBD2. From germline, CDR1 is SGHRS and CDR2 YFSETQ. V shed 4 bases, J shed 3 bases, and the junction held 11 bases outside the gene matches. This CDR3 is built from 16 residues.

The chain joins TRBV19 to TRBJ1-1, with D unresolved. CDR3 length equals 15 residues. V lost 7 bases, J lost 6 bases, and 21 bases lay in between. The V gene's germline CDR1 is LNHDA and CDR2 SQIVND (reference sequence). CDR3 nucleotide sequence: TGTGCCAGTACCTACAATCGGGTGGTGTTCGCTGAAGCTTTCTTT. It is translated as CASTYNRVVFAEAFF.

Comments on this clone: The sample has other DNA sequences that encode this CDR3 too. The rearrangement uses TRBV2 and TRBJ2-5; D is perhaps TRBD2 (6 bases). The germline CDR1 and CDR2 sequences are SNHLY and FYNNEI. V gave up 4 bases and J gave up 2 bases, with 8 bases separating them. This CDR3 contains 13 residues. The CDR3 loop is CASSVGGQETQYF. The CDR3 nucleotides read TGTGCCAGCAGTGTTGGGGGGCAAGAGACCCAGTACTTC.

Concerning this clone: The identical CDR3 is also encoded by other nucleotide sequences in the sample. V usage is TRBV6-6 and J usage is TRBJ2-7; D gene unclear. There are 12 residues in the CDR3. CDR1 and CDR2 (germline): MNHNY, SVGAGI (reference sequence). Trimming left V 2 bases short and J 2 bases short, with 4 bases between. The CDR3 sequence: CASSYAAYEQYF. CDR3 sequence (DNA): TGTGCCAGCAGTTACGCCGCCTACGAGCAGTACTTC.

V and J are TRBV7-2 and TRBJ2-3; 15 bases align to TRBD2. Trimming at V came to 7 bases and at J to 0 bases, leaving 8 bases not matched to a gene. CDR1 is SGHTA, CDR2 FQGNSA, per germline. CDR3 length: 18 residues. The CDR3 DNA sequence: TGTGCCAGCACCCCAGGACTAGCGGGAGGGGCTAGCACAGATACGCAGTATTTT. It codes for CASTPGLAGGASTDTQYF.

The chain couples TRBV30 to TRBJ2-3; TRBD2 agrees at 13 bases. With V trimmed by 1 base and J by 1 base, 2 bases remained unmatched. The CDR3 is made up of 16 amino acids. The germline gives CDR1 GTSNPN, CDR2 SVGIG (reference sequence). The CDR3 loop reads CAWSAGTSGGTDTQYF. For the CDR3, the DNA is TGTGCCTGGAGTGCAGGGACTAGCGGGGGCACAGATACGCAGTATTTT.

With respect to this clone: Distinct nucleotide sequences in the sample also encode this CDR3. This sequence joins TRBV5-6 and TRBJ2-5; D unclear. Germline values: CDR1 SGHDT, CDR2 YYEEEE. Trimming left V 2 bases short and J 1 base short, with 6 bases between. The CDR3 loop spans 13 amino acids. The chain's CDR3 is CASSLAVQETQYF. The CDR3 bases are TGTGCCAGCAGCTTAGCAGTCCAAGAGACCCAGTACTTC.